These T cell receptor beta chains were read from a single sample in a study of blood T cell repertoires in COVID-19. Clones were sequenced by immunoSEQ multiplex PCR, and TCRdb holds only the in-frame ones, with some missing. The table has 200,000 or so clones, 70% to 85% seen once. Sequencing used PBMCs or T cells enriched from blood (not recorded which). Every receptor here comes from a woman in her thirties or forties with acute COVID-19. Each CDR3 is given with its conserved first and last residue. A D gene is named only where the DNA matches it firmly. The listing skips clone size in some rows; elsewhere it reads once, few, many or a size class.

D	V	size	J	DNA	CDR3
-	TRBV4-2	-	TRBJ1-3	TGTGCCAGCAGCCCCGACCCCAGGGGCTTTTCTGGAAACACCATATATTTT	CASSPDPRGFSGNTIYF
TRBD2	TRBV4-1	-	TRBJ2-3	TGCGCCAGCAGCCAAGGGCCGGGGGGGCCGTCGGATACGCAGTATTTT	CASSQGPGGPSDTQYF
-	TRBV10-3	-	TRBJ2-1	TGTGCCACCGCCGGAGCAAACAATGAGCAGTTCTTC	CATAGANNEQFF
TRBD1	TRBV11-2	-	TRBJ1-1	TGTGCCAGCAGCCCGACAGGGTCGAACACTGAAGCTTTCTTT	CASSPTGSNTEAFF
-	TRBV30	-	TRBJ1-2	TGTGCCTGGAGAGCCACAGGGATCTATGGCTACACCTTC	CAWRATGIYGYTF
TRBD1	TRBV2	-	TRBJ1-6	TGTGCCGGAAGGACAGGCTCCTATAATTCACCCCTCCACTTT	CAGRTGSYNSPLHF
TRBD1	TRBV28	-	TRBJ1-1	TGTGCCAGCAGTCTTTCCGACAGGGAGACCACTGAAGCTTTCTTT	CASSLSDRETTEAFF
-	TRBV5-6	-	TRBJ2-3	TGTGCCAGCAGCTTGGGGGGCCACACAGATACGCAGTATTTT	CASSLGGHTDTQYF
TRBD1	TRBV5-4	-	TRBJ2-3	TGTGCCAGCAGCTACAGGGGGTCCGGCACAGATACGCAGTATTTT	CASSYRGSGTDTQYF
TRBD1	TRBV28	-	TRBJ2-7	TGTGCCAGCAAATCTTCTGGGACAGGGAACTACGAGCAGTACTTC	CASKSSGTGNYEQYF
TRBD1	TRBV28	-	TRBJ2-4	TGTGCCAGCAGTTTACGGACAGGGCTGAACATTCAGTACTTC	CASSLRTGLNIQYF
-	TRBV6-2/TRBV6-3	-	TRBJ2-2	TGTGCCAGCAGTTACGGTGGGCCCGGGGAGCTGTTTTTT	CASSYGGPGELFF
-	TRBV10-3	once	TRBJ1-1	TGTGCCATCAGTGGGCCGACTCCGGGGGGTACTGAAGCTTTCTTT	CAISGPTPGGTEAFF
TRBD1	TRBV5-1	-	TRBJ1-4	TGCGCCAGCAGGCCGGGACAGGGGCGGACTAATGAAAAACTGTTTTTT	CASRPGQGRTNEKLFF
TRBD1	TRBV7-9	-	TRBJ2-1	TGTGCCAGCAGCGGGTACGGACAGGGGGCGCTCAATGAGCAGTTCTTC	CASSGYGQGALNEQFF
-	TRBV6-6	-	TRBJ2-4	TGTGCCAGCCGACAGGTAGCCAAAAACATTCAGTACTTC	CASRQVAKNIQYF
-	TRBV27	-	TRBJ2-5	TGTGCCAGCAGCGCCCAGGTGGGGGCGGTTGAGACCCAGTACTTC	CASSAQVGAVETQYF
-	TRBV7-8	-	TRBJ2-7	TGTGCCAGCAGCTCTACCTACGAGCAGTACTTC	CASSSTYEQYF
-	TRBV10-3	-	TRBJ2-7	TGTGCCATCAGTGAGTCGAGAGGGAAGCTCGTCTACGAGCAGTACTTC	CAISESRGKLVYEQYF
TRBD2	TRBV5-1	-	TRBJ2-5	TGCGCCAGCGGGCCCGCGGGAGTCCCTCAAGAGACCCAGTACTTC	CASGPAGVPQETQYF
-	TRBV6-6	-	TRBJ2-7	TGTGCCAGCAGTTACGGGGGGACCTACGAGCAGTACTTC	CASSYGGTYEQYF
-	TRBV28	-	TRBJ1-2	TGTGCCAGCAGTTTATTGGGGGCGGACTATGGCTACACCTTC	CASSLLGADYGYTF
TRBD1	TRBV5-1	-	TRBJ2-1	TGCGCCAGCAGCTTGAAACCCACTACACGACAGGGAACAAATGAGCAGTTCTTC	CASSLKPTTRQGTNEQFF
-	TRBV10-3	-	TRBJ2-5	TGTGCCATCAGTGAGTCCGGCGGGCCCGGGGAGACCCAGTACTTC	CAISESGGPGETQYF
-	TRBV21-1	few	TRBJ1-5	TGTGCCAGCAGCAAAGACCCCGGGACAGGGTTACGGTGGAATCAGCCCCAGCATTTT	CASSKDPGTGLRWNQPQHF
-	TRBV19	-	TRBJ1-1	TGTGCCAGTAGCTACACCGTGGGAGGGGCTTTCTTT	CASSYTVGGAFF
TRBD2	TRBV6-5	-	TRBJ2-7	TGTGCCAGCAGTAGACTAGCGGGGGACTACGAGCAGTACTTC	CASSRLAGDYEQYF
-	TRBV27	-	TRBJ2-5	TGTGCCAGCAGTTTCCAGGCCCAAGAGACCCAGTACTTC	CASSFQAQETQYF
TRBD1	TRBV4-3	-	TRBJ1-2	TGCGCCAGCAGCCAAGATACCGGGACAGGGGCTCTTGGCTACACCTTC	CASSQDTGTGALGYTF
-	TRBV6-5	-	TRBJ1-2	TGTGCCAGCAGACCGTACAGAGAACCTAACTATGGCTACACCTTC	CASRPYREPNYGYTF
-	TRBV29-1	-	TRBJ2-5	TGCAGCGGATCTAGTGCTGAGGAGACCCAGTACTTC	CSGSSAEETQYF
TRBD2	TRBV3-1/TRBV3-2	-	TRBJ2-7	TGTGCCAGCAGCCCGGGACTAGCGGGGGGCTTACGAAGGAACGAGCAGTACTTC	CASSPGLAGGLRRNEQYF
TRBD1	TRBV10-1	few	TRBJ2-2	TGCGCCAGCAGCCCCGTTGACAGGGGGGACACCGGGGAGCTGTTTTTT	CASSPVDRGDTGELFF
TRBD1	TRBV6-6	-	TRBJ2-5	TGTGCCAGCAGTCCAAGAAACGGCAAACAGGGGCGCCAAGAGACCCAGTACTTC	CASSPRNGKQGRQETQYF
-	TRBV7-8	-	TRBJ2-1	TGTGCCAGCAGCTCCGCCTGGACACCTGGATACAATGAGCAGTTCTTC	CASSSAWTPGYNEQFF
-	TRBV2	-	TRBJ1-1	TGTGCCAGCAGCCGTCTTCTCGGTACAGGGAACACTGAAGCTTTCTTT	CASSRLLGTGNTEAFF
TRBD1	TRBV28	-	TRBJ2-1	TGTGCCAGCAGTTACCAGGGGGCGGGTGAGCAGTTCTTC	CASSYQGAGEQFF
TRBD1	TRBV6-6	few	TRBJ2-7	TGTGCCAGCAGTTACACGGGACAGGAGCAGTACTTC	CASSYTGQEQYF
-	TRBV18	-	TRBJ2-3	TGTGCCAGCTCACCACCGGGACTTCGCACAGATACGCAGTATTTT	CASSPPGLRTDTQYF
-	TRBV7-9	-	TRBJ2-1	TGTGCCAGCAGCTTAAAGCTAGCGTCCTACAATGAGCAGTTCTTC	CASSLKLASYNEQFF
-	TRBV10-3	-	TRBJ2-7	TGTGCCACAGCCCCAGGGGTGCGTTACTCCTACGAGCAGTACTTC	CATAPGVRYSYEQYF
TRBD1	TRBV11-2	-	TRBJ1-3	TGTGCCAGCAGCTCGACAGGGTCCGCTGGAAACACCATATATTTT	CASSSTGSAGNTIYF
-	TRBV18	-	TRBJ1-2	TGTGCCAGCTCACGTGGGGGCAACTATGGCTACACCTTC	CASSRGGNYGYTF
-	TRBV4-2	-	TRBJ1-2	TGTGCCAGCAGCCAACCACAGGGAGCTAACTATGGCTACACCTTC	CASSQPQGANYGYTF
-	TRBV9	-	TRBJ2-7	TGTGCCAGCAGCGTAGGGGCTGATTCCTACGAGCAGTACTTC	CASSVGADSYEQYF
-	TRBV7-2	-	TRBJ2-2	TGTGCCAGCAGCTTAGCTTCCGGGACTCCCGGGGAGCTGTTTTTT	CASSLASGTPGELFF
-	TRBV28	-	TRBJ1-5	TGTGCCAGCAGTTTAAGGGGGTCAAGCAATCAGCCCCAGCATTTT	CASSLRGSSNQPQHF
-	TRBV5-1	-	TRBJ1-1	TGCGCCAGCAGCTTGGGGTACAGCAAATTCACTGAAGCTTTCTTT	CASSLGYSKFTEAFF
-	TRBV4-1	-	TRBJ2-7	TGCGCCAGCAGCCAAGAATTCGGCTACGAGCAGTACTTC	CASSQEFGYEQYF
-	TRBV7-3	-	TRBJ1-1	TGTGCCAGCAGCCCCCCGGGCCAGGGAGAAGCTTTCTTT	CASSPPGQGEAFF
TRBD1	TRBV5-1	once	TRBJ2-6	TGCGCCAGCAGCACCCGGGACAGGCTCCGCTCTGGGGCCAACGTCCTGACTTTC	CASSTRDRLRSGANVLTF
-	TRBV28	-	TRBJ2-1	TGTGCCAGCACTTTGCGCGGGGCTTACAATGAGCAGTTCTTC	CASTLRGAYNEQFF
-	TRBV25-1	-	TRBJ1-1	TGTGCCAGCAGTGACCTCCGCTCCAGAGAAGCTTTCTTT	CASSDLRSREAFF
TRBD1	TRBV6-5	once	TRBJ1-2	TGTGCCAGCAGGGGCGGACAGGGAGGCTACACCTTC	CASRGGQGGYTF
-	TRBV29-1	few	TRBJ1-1	TGCAGCGTTGGACAGATGAACACTGAAGCTTTCTTT	CSVGQMNTEAFF
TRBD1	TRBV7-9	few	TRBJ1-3	TGTGCCAGCAGCTTAGCCAGGGGGTTATCTGGAAACACCATATATTTT	CASSLARGLSGNTIYF
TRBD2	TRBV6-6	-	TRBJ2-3	TGTGCCAGCAGCCAACGGACTAGCGGGAGGGGGCAGTATTTT	CASSQRTSGRGQYF